Below, one T cell receptor beta chain is given with its context. TCRdb keeps only in-frame clones here, not all; method: immunoSEQ multiplex PCR. Seen here are over 200,000 clones, just under 90% observed once, and the top ten hold around 4.2%. This sample was taken from a study of blood T cell repertoires in COVID-19. Study-level background: Samples representing acute and convalescent COVID-19 were sourced from the United States, Italy and Spain.

Enrolled through a virtual design, the participants were between roughly 18 and 100 years of age and came from about two dozen US areas. Germline CDR1 reads SGHVS; CDR2 reads FNYEAQ. The junction had 5 bases not matched to a gene; V was cut back by 3 bases and J by 2 bases. The length of the CDR3 is 16 residues. This receptor was identified in a woman in her twenties or thirties with acute COVID-19. Sequencing was performed on PBMCs or T cells enriched from blood (not recorded which). The chain is built from TRBV7-6 and TRBJ2-3; 10 nucleotides align to TRBD2. This CDR3 reads CASSLELAGNTDTQYF. CDR3 sequence (DNA): TGTGCCAGCAGCTTGGAACTAGCGGGGAACACAGATACGCAGTATTTT.